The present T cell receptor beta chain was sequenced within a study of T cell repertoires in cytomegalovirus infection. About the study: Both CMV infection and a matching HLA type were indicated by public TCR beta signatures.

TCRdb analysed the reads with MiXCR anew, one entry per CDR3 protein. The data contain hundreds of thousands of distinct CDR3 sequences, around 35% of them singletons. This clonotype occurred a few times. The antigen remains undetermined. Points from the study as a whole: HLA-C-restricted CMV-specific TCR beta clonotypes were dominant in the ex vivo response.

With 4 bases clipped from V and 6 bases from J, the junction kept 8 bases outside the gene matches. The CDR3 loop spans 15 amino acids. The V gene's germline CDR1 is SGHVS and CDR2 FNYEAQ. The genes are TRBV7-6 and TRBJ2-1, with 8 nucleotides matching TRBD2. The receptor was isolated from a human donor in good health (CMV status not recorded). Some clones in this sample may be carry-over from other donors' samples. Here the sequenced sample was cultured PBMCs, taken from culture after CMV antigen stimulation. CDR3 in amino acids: CASSSARGGGNEQFF. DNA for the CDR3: TGTGCCAGCAGCTCCGCACGGGGGGGCGGCAATGAGCAGTTCTTC. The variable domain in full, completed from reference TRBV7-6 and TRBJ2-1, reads GAGVSQSPRYKVTKRGQDVALRCDPISGHVSLYWYRQALGQGPEFLTYFNYEAQQDKSGLPNDRFSAERPEGSISTLTIQRTEQRDSAMYRCASSSARGGGNEQFFGPGTRLTVL.